Below, 10 T cell receptor beta chains from the same sample are listed, as sequenced in a study of blood T cell repertoires in COVID-19 (dated by TCRdb to 2018 to 2021). The protocol used for the library was the immunoSEQ multiplex PCR assay. TCRdb took this table from immuneACCESS and kept in-frame rearrangements with V and J called. Such tables lack part of the clones; where checked against another copy, unresolved V genes explain under half of the gap, and the rest is unexplained. Here the sample has fewer than 300,000 clones; roughly 89% occur a single time. Around 0.84% of the sample belongs to the ten largest clones. Sequenced sample: peripheral blood. The receptors come from a man under 40 with acute or convalescent COVID-19.

This chain uses TRBV7-3 with TRBJ2-3; D not resolved. The V end lost 5 bases, the J end lost 6 bases, and 12 bases lay between the germline ends. In germline, CDR1 is SGHTA, CDR2 FQGTGA. The CDR3 spans 13 residues. CDR3 protein: CASSAYPGDTQYF. The CDR3, as DNA: TGTGCCAGCAGCGCCTATCCGGGTGATACGCAGTATTTT.

V is TRBV24-1 and J is TRBJ2-3; D is unresolved. Trimming shortened V by 3 bases and J by 3 bases, and 15 bases separated the two germline ends. CDR1 is KGHDR and CDR2 is SFDVKD in the germline V gene. The CDR3 is 16 amino acids. CDR3 in amino acids: CATSDPQDVTTDTQYF. CDR3 sequence (DNA): TGTGCCACCAGTGATCCCCAAGATGTAACAACAGATACGCAGTATTTT.

The chain joins TRBV6-4 to TRBJ2-1; TRBD1 is a possible D gene (6 bases). Germline assignment: CDR1 MRHNA and CDR2 SNTAGT. The CDR3 is 11 residues long. Trimming left V 5 bases short and J 10 bases short, with 9 bases between. The CDR3 protein is CASSIGTEQFF. In DNA form, the CDR3 reads TGTGCCAGCAGTATCGGGACAGAGCAGTTCTTC.

The chain recombines TRBV19 with TRBJ1-1; D perhaps matches TRBD1 (6 bases). Germline V CDR1 and CDR2: LNHDA, SQIVND (reference sequence). Trimming shortened V by 3 bases and J by 0 bases, and 14 bases separated the two germline ends. The CDR3 is 16 amino acids. The CDR3 nucleotides are TGTGCCAGTAGTATTATTTTTGGACAGATGAACACTGAAGCTTTCTTT. Translation: CASSIIFGQMNTEAFF.

V usage is TRBV6-1 and J usage is TRBJ2-2, with a tentative D call TRBD2 (6 bases). V gave up 2 bases and J gave up 3 bases, with 16 bases separating them. From germline, CDR1 is MNHNS and CDR2 SASEGT. This CDR3 is built from 17 residues. The CDR3 is CASSEPLAGLDTGELFF. DNA for the CDR3: TGTGCCAGCAGTGAACCCCTGGCGGGGTTGGACACCGGGGAGCTGTTTTTT.

The chain links TRBV4-1 to TRBJ1-1, with D possibly TRBD1 on 6 matching bases. This CDR3 spans 14 amino acids. Trimming cost V 1 base and J 3 bases, with 9 bases left between them. CDR1 is MGHRA and CDR2 is YSYEKL in the germline V gene. The CDR3 protein is CASSQVGGHTEAFF. CDR3 sequence (DNA): TGCGCCAGCAGCCAAGTCGGGGGGCACACTGAAGCTTTCTTT.

Turning to this clone: The same CDR3 is also encoded by other DNA sequences in this sample. V is TRBV9 and J is TRBJ1-2, with D hard to call. The length of the CDR3 is 14 residues. The V gene's germline CDR1 is SGDLS and CDR2 YYNGEE. V was cut by 0 bases and J by 5 bases, with 11 bases left in between. CDR3 in amino acids: CASSVDSRSYGYTF. In nucleotides, the CDR3 is TGTGCCAGCAGCGTAGACAGTCGTTCTTATGGCTACACCTTC.

This rearrangement joins TRBV4-1 to TRBJ2-1; 8 nucleotides match TRBD2. V shed 0 bases and J 4 bases; nucleotides not matched to a gene: 5. Germline V gene sequence: CDR1 MGHRA, CDR2 YSYEKL. This CDR3 contains 16 residues. This chain's CDR3 is CASSQDRSGAYNEQFF. The CDR3 bases are TGCGCCAGCAGCCAAGACCGTAGCGGGGCTTACAATGAGCAGTTCTTC.

The V gene is TRBV20-1, the J gene TRBJ1-5; D unresolved. The CDR3 length is 13 residues. V was trimmed by 3 bases and J by 2 bases, leaving 8 bases between them. CDR1 and CDR2 from the germline V gene are DFQATT and SNEGSKA (reference sequence). The CDR3 loop is CSASQQGNQPQHF. CDR3 DNA: TGCAGTGCTAGTCAGCAGGGCAATCAGCCCCAGCATTTT.

CDR3 residues: CASSKFGLAGSETQYF. The CDR3 region has the DNA TGTGCCAGCAGCAAATTTGGACTAGCGGGGTCAGAGACCCAGTACTTC. This rearrangement joins TRBV7-2 to TRBJ2-5; 12 bases match TRBD2. There are 16 residues in the CDR3. The junction had 8 bases not matched to a gene; V was cut back by 5 bases and J by 4 bases. Germline V gene lookup returns CDR1 SGHTA and CDR2 FQGNSA. Variable domain in full (rest from reference TRBV7-2 and TRBJ2-5): GAGVSQSPSNKVTEKGKDVELRCDPISGHTALYWYRQSLGQGLEFLIYFQGNSAPDKSGLPSDRFSAERTGGSVSTLTIQRTQQEDSAVYLCASSKFGLAGSETQYFGPGTRLLVL.